The entry that follows covers one T cell receptor (beta chain) sequence. This entry comes from a study of blood T cell repertoires in COVID-19. Study as a whole: COVID-19 samples, acute and convalescent, were from the United States, Italy and Spain.

The table came from immunoSEQ multiplex PCR; TCRdb's copy has only in-frame clones and leaves some out. Counted here are roughly 380,000 clones, about 87% occurring once; the ten biggest clones make up 1% to 1.5%. This CDR3 is 15 amino acids long. V lost 3 bases and J lost 10, with 16 bases in between. CDR1 and CDR2 from the germline V gene are MNHEY and SMNVEV (reference sequence). This receptor was obtained from a young man who had recovered from COVID-19. V is TRBV27 and J is TRBJ1-6; D call uncertain. The sample consisted of PBMCs or T cells enriched from blood (not recorded which). CDR3 amino acids: CASSFGYGPGSPLHF. The CDR3 DNA sequence: TGTGCCAGCAGTTTCGGGTATGGGCCGGGATCACCCCTCCACTTT.